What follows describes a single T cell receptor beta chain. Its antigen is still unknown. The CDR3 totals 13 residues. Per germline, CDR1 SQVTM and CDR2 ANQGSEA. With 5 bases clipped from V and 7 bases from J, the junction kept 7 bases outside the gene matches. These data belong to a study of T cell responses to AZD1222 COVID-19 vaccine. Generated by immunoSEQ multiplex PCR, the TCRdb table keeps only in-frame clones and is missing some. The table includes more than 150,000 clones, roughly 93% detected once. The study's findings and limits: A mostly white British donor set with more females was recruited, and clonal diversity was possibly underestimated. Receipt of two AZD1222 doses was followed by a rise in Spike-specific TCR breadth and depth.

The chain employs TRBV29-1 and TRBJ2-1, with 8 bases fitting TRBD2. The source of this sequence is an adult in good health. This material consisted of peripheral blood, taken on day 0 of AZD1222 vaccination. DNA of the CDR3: TGCAGCGTTTGGCGGGGGGAAGGGAATGAGCAGTTCTTC. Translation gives CSVWRGEGNEQFF.